The 27 T cell receptor beta chains given below trace back to one sample, sequenced in a study of blood T cell repertoires in COVID-19. Assay used: immunoSEQ multiplex PCR; TCRdb lists only in-frame clones, some missing. The sample records roughly 200,000 clones, 70% to 90% being singletons. What was sequenced was peripheral blood. The receptors originated from a person aged 65-85 years with COVID-19, enrolled during active disease.

The CDR3: CASSSRLAGFTDTQYF. CDR3 bases: TGTGCCAGCAGCTCTAGACTAGCGGGGTTCACAGATACGCAGTATTTT. The chain uses TRBV5-4 and TRBJ2-3, with 11 positions matching TRBD2. V shed 3 bases and J 2 bases; nucleotides not matched to a gene: 5. The CDR3 consists of 16 residues. In germline, CDR1 is SGHNT, CDR2 YYREEE (reference sequence). The full variable domain, with the rest looked up from reference TRBV5-4 and TRBJ2-3, is ETGVTQSPTHLIKTRGQQVTLRCSSQSGHNTVSWYQQALGQGPQFIFQYYREEENGRGNFPPRFSGLQFPNYSSELNVNALELDDSALYLCASSSRLAGFTDTQYFGPGTRLTVL.

This sequence joins TRBV5-1 and TRBJ2-5, with D possibly TRBD2 on 5 matching bases. The CDR3 consists of 14 residues. V was shortened by 2 bases and J by 2 bases, with 10 bases between the two germline ends. Germline lookup yields CDR1 SGHRS and CDR2 YFSETQ. The DNA of the CDR3 is TGCGCCAGCAGCTTTGGACTTGTACAAGAGACCCAGTACTTC. This translates into CASSFGLVQETQYF.

This clone is a singleton in its sample. The chain employs TRBV29-1 and TRBJ2-2, with D maybe TRBD1 (6 bases). This CDR3 is 12 amino acids long. V lost 6 bases and J lost 8, with 13 bases in between. Germline CDR1 is SQVTM and CDR2 is ANQGSEA. The CDR3, as DNA: TGCAGCGTGAACCATGGACAGGGGGAGCTGTTTTTT. Protein product: CSVNHGQGELFF.

The chain has TRBV4-1 and TRBJ2-7, with D tentatively TRBD1 (6 bases). CDR1 and CDR2 from the germline V gene are MGHRA and YSYEKL. Deletions cut 1 base from V and 3 bases from J, with 13 bases between. The CDR3 totals 15 residues. The CDR3 DNA reads TGCGCCAGCAGCCAAGGCAGGGGTGTTGACTACGAGCAGTACTTC. Translating gives CASSQGRGVDYEQYF.

The chain recombines TRBV28 with TRBJ2-3; D is possibly TRBD2 (6 bases). Germline assignment: CDR1 MDHEN and CDR2 SYDVKM. V was cut by 7 bases and J by 1 base, with 18 bases left in between. This CDR3 spans 16 amino acids. The CDR3 sequence is CASTPRGGIGTDTQYF. The CDR3 bases are TGTGCCAGCACCCCCCGTGGCGGGATTGGCACAGATACGCAGTATTTT.

This chain links TRBV5-1 with TRBJ2-1; D is ambiguous. Germline assignment: CDR1 SGHRS and CDR2 YFSETQ. V was pared by 1 base and J by 5 bases, with 10 bases between. The CDR3 has 14 amino acids. In nucleotides, the CDR3 is TGCGCCAGCAGCTTGAAGGCAGGTAACAATGAGCAGTTCTTC. Translation: CASSLKAGNNEQFF.

This chain connects TRBV19 to TRBJ1-6; a weak D match, TRBD1 (5 bases). The V and J ends lost 3 bases and 7 bases respectively, with 19 bases between them. CDR3 length: 17 residues. Looked up from germline, CDR1 is LNHDA and CDR2 is SQIVND (reference sequence). Here the CDR3 reads CASSIGSPDGGNSPLHF. The DNA of the CDR3 is TGTGCCAGTAGTATTGGGTCCCCGGACGGGGGGAATTCACCCCTCCACTTT.

This clone was seen a single time. The chain has TRBV7-3 and TRBJ2-1, with D hard to call. This CDR3 has 17 amino acids. Germline CDR1 is SGHTA and CDR2 is FQGTGA. Trimming left V 1 base short and J 7 bases short, with 20 bases between. CDR3: CASSLSGVEPHGNEQFF. The DNA for the CDR3 is TGTGCCAGCAGCTTAAGTGGCGTGGAGCCCCATGGGAATGAGCAGTTCTTC.

This chain uses TRBV6-5 with TRBJ1-1; D is unresolved. Germline CDR1 and CDR2: MNHEY and SVGAGI. Trimming cost V 4 bases and J 7 bases, with 10 bases left between them. The CDR3 loop spans 12 amino acids. As DNA, the CDR3 is TGTGCCAGCAGTTCCGGGAGGCTTGAAGCTTTCTTT. It translates to CASSSGRLEAFF.

This chain connects TRBV13 to TRBJ2-3; D possibly corresponds to TRBD2 (5 bases). This CDR3 comprises 16 residues. V was pared by 4 bases and J by 2 bases, with 16 bases between. Germline V gene lookup returns CDR1 PRHDT and CDR2 FYEKMQ (reference sequence). The CDR3 DNA sequence: TGTGCCAGCAGCTCTACCCCGAGGCTAGCCACAGATACGCAGTATTTT. Its protein is CASSSTPRLATDTQYF. Full variable domain (missing parts from reference TRBV13 and TRBJ2-3): AAGVIQSPRHLIKEKRETATLKCYPIPRHDTVYWYQQGPGQDPQFLISFYEKMQSDKGSIPDRFSAQQFSDYHSELNMSSLELGDSALYFCASSSTPRLATDTQYFGPGTRLTVL.

The chain links TRBV5-4 to TRBJ2-5; 7 bases line up with TRBD1. The V gene's germline CDR1 is SGHNT and CDR2 YYREEE (reference sequence). This CDR3 has 14 amino acids. Trimming cost V 4 bases and J 5 bases; bases outside gene matches: 8. The CDR3 DNA sequence: TGTGCCAGCAGCCCGTCGACAGGGCCGGAGACCCAGTACTTC. It yields the protein CASSPSTGPETQYF.

The sample holds one count of this clone. J is TRBJ1-5 and V is TRBV5-1, with D uncertain. The CDR3 has 15 amino acids. Between the trimmed V and J ends, which lost 0 bases and 1 base, there was a span of 8 bases. Germline V gene data show CDR1 as SGHRS and CDR2 as YFSETQ. Here the CDR3 DNA reads TGCGCCAGCAGCTTGGGGGGAGGCAGCAATCAGCCCCAGCATTTT. This gives the protein CASSLGGGSNQPQHF.

V and J are TRBV7-6 and TRBJ2-1; TRBD2 matches at 12 bases. The V gene end was trimmed by 4 bases and the J gene end by 4 bases; junction bases not matched to a gene: 2. This CDR3 comprises 15 residues. Germline assignment: CDR1 SGHVS and CDR2 FNYEAQ. CDR3 in amino acids: CASSSGTSGYNEQFF. In DNA, the CDR3 is TGTGCCAGCAGCTCTGGGACTAGCGGGTACAATGAGCAGTTCTTC.

The CDR3 loop reads CASRQGAQPQHF. In DNA, the CDR3 is TGTGCCAGCAGACAGGGAGCACAGCCCCAGCATTTT. The chain has TRBV12-3 or TRBV12-4 and TRBJ1-5; D may be TRBD1 (6 bases). CDR3 size: 12 residues. V dropped 6 bases and J dropped 7 bases, with 10 bases sitting between them.

The CDR3 region has the DNA TGTGCCAGCAGCCCCCTAGCGGGTAGCACCTTGCCCACAGATACGCAGTATTTT. It is translated as CASSPLAGSTLPTDTQYF. The chain recombines TRBV6-2 or TRBV6-3 with TRBJ2-3, with TRBD2 matching 8 bases. Germline values: CDR1 MNHEY, CDR2 SVGEGT. The CDR3 loop spans 18 amino acids. Trimming at V came to 6 bases and at J to 2 bases, leaving 16 bases not matched to a gene.

Comments on this clone: Because the CDR3's place on the DNA is in doubt, the DNA is left out and the CDR3 is given as listed by TCRdb. The CDR3 region is CASRSEGNVGGGNQPQHF. The V and J genes are TRBV21-1 and TRBJ1-5. TRBV21-1 is listed as a pseudogene. Counting both end residues, the CDR3 totals 18 amino acids.

The V gene is TRBV9, the J gene TRBJ2-7; 7 nucleotides agree with TRBD1. The CDR3 has 13 amino acids. Per germline, CDR1 SGDLS and CDR2 YYNGEE. J gave up 0 bases and V 7 bases, and 4 bases lay outside the gene matches. CDR3 amino acids: CASARDSSYEQYF. As DNA, the CDR3 is TGTGCCAGCGCTCGGGACAGCTCCTACGAGCAGTACTTC.

The chain recombines TRBV30 with TRBJ2-3; 11 bases agree with TRBD2. The CDR3 consists of 17 residues. V lost 2 bases and J lost 0; bases outside the gene matches: 7. CDR1 and CDR2 (germline): GTSNPN, SVGIG (reference sequence). The CDR3 nucleotides are TGTGCCTGGAGTTACGGGACTAGCGGTCGGAGCACAGATACGCAGTATTTT. Translation gives CAWSYGTSGRSTDTQYF.

This chain joins TRBV14 and TRBJ2-1; tentatively, D is TRBD1 (6 bases). Per the germline V gene, CDR1 is SGHDN and CDR2 is FVKESK. The CDR3 loop spans 12 amino acids. The V end lost 0 bases, the J end lost 12 bases, and 9 bases lay between the germline ends. CDR3 sequence: CASSQDVRGQFF. The CDR3 nucleotides are TGTGCCAGCAGCCAAGATGTCAGGGGGCAGTTCTTC.

CDR3 bases: TGTGCCAGCAGACCCCCCTGGGTAGCGGGGGGCAAAGCTCAACCCGGGGAGCTGTTTTTT. Its protein is CASRPPWVAGGKAQPGELFF. The genes are TRBV28 and TRBJ2-2; 10 bases line up with TRBD2. In germline, CDR1 is MDHEN, CDR2 SYDVKM. The V and J ends lost 6 bases and 6 bases, in that order; junction bases with no gene match: 22. This CDR3 spans 20 amino acids.

The chain links TRBV4-3 to TRBJ1-5; maybe TRBD1 (5 bases). V was clipped by 0 bases and J by 0 bases, with 9 bases between them. Germline V gives CDR1 LGHNA, CDR2 YSLEER. This CDR3 spans 16 amino acids. The CDR3 is CASSQDGGSSNQPQHF. For the CDR3, the DNA is TGCGCCAGCAGCCAAGATGGGGGGAGTAGCAATCAGCCCCAGCATTTT.

The chain recombines TRBV7-9 with TRBJ2-1, with 12 bases aligning to TRBD1. CDR1 and CDR2 from the germline V gene are SEHNR and FQNEAQ (reference sequence). CDR3 length: 15 amino acids. The J segment lost 9 bases and the V segment lost 5 bases, leaving 8 bases of the junction unmatched. CDR3 protein: CASSTRDRGLLEQFF. In DNA form, the CDR3 reads TGTGCCAGCAGCACCCGGGACAGGGGGCTTCTTGAGCAGTTCTTC.

The chain links TRBV3-1 (or the pseudogene TRBV3-2) to TRBJ1-6; D gene unclear. Germline-derived CDR1 and CDR2 are LGHDT and YNNKEL (reference sequence). V was trimmed by 1 base and J by 8 bases, leaving 9 bases between them. The CDR3 has 14 residues. CDR3 in DNA: TGTGCCAGCAGCCAAGTAAACCGAGATTCACCCCTCCACTTT. Amino acid sequence: CASSQVNRDSPLHF.

The chain links TRBV7-2 to TRBJ2-7; TRBD2 matches at 8 bases. Trimming cost V 6 bases and J 3 bases; bases outside gene matches: 10. The germline CDR1 and CDR2 sequences are SGHTA and FQGNSA. CDR3 length equals 15 residues. The chain's CDR3 is CASRPKAGGDYEQYF. In nucleotides, the CDR3 is TGTGCCAGCAGACCCAAGGCGGGAGGAGACTACGAGCAGTACTTC.

V is TRBV6-2 or TRBV6-3 and J is TRBJ2-5; D possibly corresponds to TRBD1 (5 bases). The CDR3 consists of 15 residues. V lost 0 bases and J 2 bases, leaving 10 bases between the germline ends. The germline CDR1 and CDR2 sequences are MNHEY and SVGEGT. For the CDR3, the DNA is TGTGCCAGCAGTTACTCTAGCAACAGGCAAGAGACCCAGTACTTC. Residues: CASSYSSNRQETQYF.

This chain uses TRBV15 with TRBJ1-2; TRBD1 is a possible D gene (6 bases). Trimming took 5 bases from V and 8 from J, leaving 12 bases between them. The CDR3 consists of 12 residues. Germline V gene data show CDR1 as LNHNV and CDR2 as YYDKDF (reference sequence). The CDR3 region is CATSPSRGGYTF. Written as DNA, the CDR3 is TGTGCCACCAGCCCAAGCAGGGGAGGCTACACCTTC.

V usage is TRBV2 and J usage is TRBJ1-4, with D unresolved. V lost 2 bases and J lost 2, with 9 bases in between. Germline CDR1 SNHLY, CDR2 FYNNEI. The CDR3 sequence is 15 residues long. CDR3 DNA: TGTGCCAGCAGTGAAACGGGTCAGACTAATGAAAAACTGTTTTTT. Its protein product is CASSETGQTNEKLFF.